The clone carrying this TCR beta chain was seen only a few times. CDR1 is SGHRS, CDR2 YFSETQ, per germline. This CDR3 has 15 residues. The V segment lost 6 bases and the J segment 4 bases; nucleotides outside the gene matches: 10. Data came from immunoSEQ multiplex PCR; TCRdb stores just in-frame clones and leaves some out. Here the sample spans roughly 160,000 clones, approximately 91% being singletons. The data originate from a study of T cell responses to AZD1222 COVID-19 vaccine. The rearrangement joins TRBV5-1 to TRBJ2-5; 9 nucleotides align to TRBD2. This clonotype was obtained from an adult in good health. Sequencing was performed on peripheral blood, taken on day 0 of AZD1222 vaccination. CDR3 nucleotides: TGCGCCAGCAAGGAAGTTAGCGGGAGCCTAGAGACCCAGTACTTC. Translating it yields CASKEVSGSLETQYF.